Shown below are 25 T cell receptor beta chains from a single sample sequenced in a study of T cells in Graves' hyperthyroidism and ophthalmopathy. The CDR3 regions of TCR beta were amplified from RNA transcripts. The HTBI primer set was used in a first-round RT-PCR of the TCR CDR3. TCRdb processed the multiplex PCR reads anew with MiXCR; each CDR3 protein has one entry. This sample has about half a million distinct CDR3 sequences, with less than 20% found just once. The sequenced sample consisted of blood. These receptor sequences come from a man aged 40-49 years with Graves' ophthalmopathy.

The V call is TRBV20-1, the J call TRBJ2-7; D call uncertain. Trimming pared 0 bases from V and 6 bases from J, leaving 6 bases between. The CDR3 runs to 11 residues. From germline, CDR1 is DFQATT and CDR2 SNEGSKA (reference sequence). In nucleotides, the CDR3 is TGCAGTGCTAGAGACGGGCGCGAGCAGTACTTC. Its translation: CSARDGREQYF.

This sequence joins TRBV4-3 and TRBJ2-7; the D gene is possibly TRBD2 (6 bases). The CDR3 extends over 15 amino acids. Germline-derived CDR1 and CDR2 are LGHNA and YSLEER. V was pared by 4 bases and J by 1 base, with 14 bases between. The CDR3 DNA reads TGCGCCAGCAGCCGAGGGAACGGACTATCCTACGAGCAGTACTTC. It encodes CASSRGNGLSYEQYF.

This clonotype was seen ten or more times. The rearrangement links TRBV12-3 or TRBV12-4 to TRBJ1-1; D remains ambiguous. The V end was cut by 5 bases, the J end by 1 base, with 8 bases between. The CDR3 sequence is 13 residues long. CDR3 sequence reads: CASSLTGNTEAFF. The CDR3 region has the DNA TGTGCCAGCAGTCTTACGGGGAACACTGAAGCTTTCTTT.

This rearrangement joins TRBV6-1 to TRBJ2-7; D is perhaps TRBD1 (6 bases). The V gene's germline CDR1 is MNHNS and CDR2 SASEGT. Trimming took off 7 bases at V and 2 bases at J, with 18 bases between the two ends. The CDR3 length is 15 residues. Written as DNA, the CDR3 is TGTGCCAGCAAAGGGGGAATCAGCGGAACCTACGAGCAGTACTTC. Translation gives CASKGGISGTYEQYF.

As concerns this clonotype: A much larger clone differs by one base, so this may be a read error. This chain uses TRBV12-5 with TRBJ1-1, with a weak D call TRBD1 (5 bases). Germline lookup yields CDR1 LGHNT and CDR2 FRNRAP. CDR3 length: 15 amino acids. DNA for the CDR3: TGTGCTAGTGGTTTGCCCTTCGGGGGGTACACTGAAGCTCTCTTT. It is translated as CASGLPFGGYTEALF.

This clonotype was seen repeatedly, ten times or more. This chain joins TRBV6-5 and TRBJ1-1; D might be TRBD1 (6 bases). The CDR3 runs to 12 residues. The V gene's germline CDR1 is MNHEY and CDR2 SVGAGI. V was clipped by 2 bases and J by 9 bases, with 10 bases between them. The CDR3 here is CASSYRGAQAFF. CDR3 bases: TGTGCCAGCAGTTACAGGGGGGCTCAAGCTTTCTTT.

The chain carries TRBV9 and TRBJ1-6; perhaps TRBD1 as D (6 bases). Deletions cut 4 bases from V and 7 bases from J, with 18 bases between. Germline lookup yields CDR1 SGDLS and CDR2 YYNGEE. CDR3 length: 16 amino acids. The CDR3 spells CASSPGAGVWNSPLHF. In nucleotides, the CDR3 is TGTGCCAGCAGCCCAGGGGCAGGGGTATGGAATTCACCCCTCCACTTT.

This clonotype was counted many times. The V gene is TRBV20-1, the J gene TRBJ2-3; D unresolved. The CDR3 has 10 residues. CDR1 is DFQATT, CDR2 SNEGSKA, per germline (reference sequence). The V gene lost 5 bases and the J gene lost 3 bases, with 3 bases spanning the gap. The CDR3 loop reads CSAGTDTQYF. The CDR3 DNA reads TGCAGTGCTGGGACAGATACGCAGTATTTT.

This clonotype was found a few times. The chain links TRBV7-3 to TRBJ1-2, with 8 nucleotides matching TRBD1. The V segment lost 2 bases and the J segment 6 bases; nucleotides outside the gene matches: 11. This CDR3 is built from 16 residues. Germline V lookup: CDR1 SGHTA, CDR2 FQGTGA. The CDR3 region has the DNA TGTGCCAGCAGCTTAGCGGCCCTACAGGGGGGGGATGGCTACACCTTC. Translated: CASSLAALQGGDGYTF.

This clonotype was seen just once. J is TRBJ2-7 and V is TRBV12-3 or TRBV12-4, with 11 bases lining up with TRBD1. Unmatched junction bases numbered 8, after V lost 7 bases and J lost 3 bases. CDR3 length equals 15 residues. The CDR3 spells CASIRSGTGGYEQYF. In DNA, the CDR3 is TGTGCCAGCATACGATCCGGGACAGGGGGCTACGAGCAGTACTTC.

In its sample, this clonotype was seen many times. V gene TRBV11-2 combines with J gene TRBJ2-7, with TRBD2 matching 12 bases. The V and J ends lost 5 bases and 4 bases, in that order; junction bases with no gene match: 12. CDR1 and CDR2 from the germline V gene are SGHAT and FQNNGV. CDR3 length equals 17 residues. CDR3: CASSPAEASGGAYEQYF. The DNA of the CDR3 is TGTGCCAGCAGCCCCGCCGAGGCTAGCGGGGGGGCGTACGAGCAGTACTTC.

The chain carries TRBV19 and TRBJ1-5; 11 positions match TRBD1. V lost 7 bases, J lost 7 bases, and 9 bases stayed unmatched. Germline assignment: CDR1 LNHDA and CDR2 SQIVND (reference sequence). The length of the CDR3 is 15 residues. This chain's CDR3 is CASMAGTGGRQPQHF. The CDR3 nucleotides read TGTGCCAGTATGGCCGGGACAGGGGGTAGGCAGCCCCAGCATTTT.

The chain carries TRBV6-4 and TRBJ1-6; TRBD1 aligns across 8 bases. With V trimmed by 4 bases and J by 13 bases, 12 bases remained unmatched. The CDR3 extends over 15 amino acids. Germline assignment: CDR1 MRHNA and CDR2 SNTAGT. The CDR3 DNA sequence: TGTGCCAGCAGTGCCTCGTCGCTTACAGGGGGGCCCCTCCACTTT. It encodes CASSASSLTGGPLHF.

This rearrangement joins TRBV7-8 to TRBJ2-7, with D perhaps matching TRBD1 or TRBD2 (6 bases each). The CDR3 has 16 amino acids. Germline lookup yields CDR1 SGHVS and CDR2 FQNEAQ. V dropped 9 bases and J dropped 7 bases, with 28 bases sitting between them. In DNA form, the CDR3 reads TGTGCCAGTAGCATCCCCGGGGGCCCCCCCCCTCGGGAGCAGTACTTC. As protein: CASSIPGGPPPREQYF.

Only a few counts were recorded for this clonotype. This chain joins TRBV6-2 or TRBV6-3 and TRBJ2-2; 8 positions match TRBD2. The CDR3 length is 16 residues. Trimming removed 0 bases from V and 5 bases from J; junction bases left unmatched: 5. Per the germline V gene, CDR1 is MNHEY and CDR2 is SVGEGT. CDR3 sequence: CASSYSRGAPTGELFF. The CDR3 region has the DNA TGTGCCAGCAGTTACTCGCGGGGGGCCCCGACCGGGGAGCTGTTTTTT.

This clonotype was seen more than once but under ten times. The chain combines TRBV27 with TRBJ2-1; D ambiguous. The V end lost 5 bases, the J end lost 8 bases, and 7 bases lay between the germline ends. Germline CDR1 and CDR2: MNHEY and SMNVEV (reference sequence). The CDR3 length is 11 residues. This chain's CDR3 is CASSALYEQFF. The CDR3 DNA reads TGTGCCAGCAGTGCCCTTTATGAGCAGTTCTTC.

This clonotype was seen a handful of times. The chain joins TRBV7-6 to TRBJ1-2; the match to TRBD1 covers 10 bases. J was trimmed by 2 bases and V by 5 bases; bases with no gene match: 5. Germline lookup yields CDR1 SGHVS and CDR2 FNYEAQ. The CDR3 is made up of 15 amino acids. CDR3 residues: CASSLMTGGNYGYTF. The CDR3 DNA reads as TGTGCCAGCAGCCTAATGACAGGGGGCAACTATGGCTACACCTTC.

As for this clonotype: A much larger clone lies a single base off, so this may be a read error. This chain connects TRBV2 to TRBJ2-2; a weak D match, TRBD1 (6 bases). Germline loops: CDR1 SNHLY, CDR2 FYNNEI. This CDR3 comprises 13 residues. CDR3 bases: TGTGCCACCCAGGGGAGCTACGCCGGGGAGCTGCTTTTT. Translation: CATQGSYAGELLF.

This clonotype has ten or more counts. This chain uses TRBV3-1 with TRBJ2-3, with TRBD2 matching over 15 bases. The CDR3 is 15 amino acids. The J segment lost 7 bases and the V segment lost 3 bases, leaving 2 bases of the junction unmatched. Germline V lookup: CDR1 LGHDT, CDR2 YNNKEL (reference sequence). DNA of the CDR3: TGTGCCAGCAGCCAGGGACTAGCGGGGGGTAATACGCAGTATTTT. Translated, it gives CASSQGLAGGNTQYF.

This clonotype turned up a few times. The chain uses TRBV7-9 and TRBJ2-3; D tentatively reads TRBD1 or TRBD2 (5 bases each). The CDR3 is 16 residues long. V was cut by 4 bases and J by 0 bases, with 14 bases left in between. Per the germline V gene, CDR1 is SEHNR and CDR2 is FQNEAQ (reference sequence). The CDR3 DNA reads TGTGCCAGCAGCTCCCCCGGGACCGCTAGCACAGATACGCAGTATTTT. Protein product: CASSSPGTASTDTQYF.

There are many counts of this clonotype. The chain combines TRBV11-2 with TRBJ2-5, with D tentatively TRBD2 (5 bases). Trimming removed 3 bases at V and 2 bases at J, with 13 bases between. The CDR3 totals 15 residues. Germline V gene lookup returns CDR1 SGHAT and CDR2 FQNNGV. The CDR3 loop reads CASSLITRGQETQYF. Written as DNA, the CDR3 is TGTGCCAGCAGCTTGATCACCCGGGGTCAAGAGACCCAGTACTTC.

This clonotype was found many times. This chain joins TRBV20-1 and TRBJ2-1, with 7 positions matching TRBD2. Trimming at V came to 3 bases and at J to 4 bases, leaving 12 bases not matched to a gene. Germline V gene lookup returns CDR1 DFQATT and CDR2 SNEGSKA (reference sequence). The CDR3 runs 16 residues. CDR3 sequence reads: CSASPLAGFVYNEQFF. The CDR3 DNA is TGCAGTGCTAGCCCGTTAGCGGGTTTTGTGTACAATGAGCAGTTCTTC.

The rearrangement uses TRBV10-3 and TRBJ1-5, with D uncertain. This CDR3 spans 13 amino acids. V was trimmed by 5 bases and J by 6 bases, leaving 11 bases between them. Germline CDR1 ENHRY, CDR2 SYGVKD. The CDR3 DNA sequence: TGTGCCATCAGTCCCAACGAAGGTCAGCCCCAGCATTTT. Its protein product is CAISPNEGQPQHF.

Regarding this clonotype: The CDR3 does not close with the conserved phenylalanine or tryptophan, likely indicating a read error. V is TRBV10-3 and J is TRBJ1-5, with 10 bases aligning to TRBD1. The CDR3 consists of 17 residues. The germline CDR1 and CDR2 sequences are ENHRY and SYGVKD. V lost 4 bases, J lost 1 base, and 7 bases stayed unmatched. DNA for the CDR3: TGTGCCATCAGTGTGGAAGGACAGGGGGTGAGCAATCAGCCCCAGCATTCT. Its translation: CAISVEGQGVSNQPQHS.

The V gene is TRBV27, the J gene TRBJ2-2; D possibly corresponds to TRBD2 (6 bases). Germline V gene sequence: CDR1 MNHEY, CDR2 SMNVEV (reference sequence). This CDR3 contains 17 residues. Trimming took off 3 bases at V and 2 bases at J, with 16 bases between the two ends. CDR3 sequence: CASSLFPGLINTGELFF. In DNA, the CDR3 is TGTGCCAGCAGTTTGTTTCCGGGACTGATTAACACCGGGGAGCTGTTTTTT.